The entry below gives a single T cell receptor (beta chain) sequence along with its context. The data originate from a study of cytomegalovirus exposure and HLA in healthy donors. The trim removed 3 bases at V and 2 bases at J, leaving 4 bases unmatched. The CDR3 is 14 residues long. Germline V gene data show CDR1 as SGDLS and CDR2 as YYNGEE. The PCR ran on 60 Vbeta and 13 Jbeta primers. Sequencing was performed with immunoSEQ multiplex PCR; in TCRdb, only in-frame clones are kept and a portion is missing. The repertoire has 200,000 to 300,000 clones, about 86% of them found once; the top ten carry less than 9%. At the time of sampling, donors were nominally healthy, though unrecorded immune exposures were likely.

This chain links TRBV9 with TRBJ1-2, with 7 bases identical to TRBD1. The clonotype was recovered from a woman aged 60-70 years in good health and CMV-seropositive. Sequencing used PBMCs. Here the CDR3 DNA reads TGTGCCAGCAGCGGCCAGGGGGAAAACTATGGCTACACCTTC. This gives the protein CASSGQGENYGYTF.